The 7 T cell receptor beta chains reported below all come from one sample, sequenced in a study of cytomegalovirus exposure and HLA in healthy donors. This PCR relied on a set of 60 Vbeta primers and 13 Jbeta primers. The table came from immunoSEQ multiplex PCR; TCRdb's copy has only in-frame clones and leaves some out. The sample records more than 130,000 clones, roughly 80% being singletons. The sequenced sample was PBMCs. The receptors derive from a man aged 35-49 years in good health and CMV-seropositive.

Concerning this clone itself: The junction shows a germline mismatch at one end, possibly a read error. The CDR3 spells CASSLGGSGEILGETQYF. The CDR3 bases are TGTGCTAGCAGCTTAGGCGGGTCAGGGGAGATTCTTGGGGAGACCCAGTACTTC. This rearrangement joins TRBV7-7 to TRBJ2-5; D is perhaps TRBD1 (6 bases). This CDR3 spans 18 amino acids. The germline V gene encodes CDR1 SSHAT and CDR2 FNYEAQ (reference sequence).

In this sample, this clone turned up a few times. CDR3 loop: CAREDRTFSGANVLTF. CDR3 DNA: TGCGCCAGGGAGGACAGGACCTTCTCTGGGGCCAACGTCCTGACTTTC. J is TRBJ2-6 and V is TRBV10-1, with TRBD1 matching over 7 bases. This CDR3 has 16 amino acids. CDR1 is WNHNN, CDR2 SYGVQD, per germline (reference sequence). V dropped 9 bases and J dropped 0; count of bases not matched to a gene: 8.

CDR3 region: CASSIYRGSNSPLHF. CDR3 in DNA: TGTGCCAGCAGTATCTACAGGGGATCCAATTCACCCCTCCACTTT. The chain carries TRBV5-4 and TRBJ1-6; 7 bases agree with TRBD1. Looked up from germline, CDR1 is SGHNT and CDR2 is YYREEE (reference sequence). V was pared by 5 bases and J by 7 bases, with 9 bases of the junction left unmatched. There are 15 residues in the CDR3.

The V call is TRBV12-5, the J call TRBJ2-2; D is uncertain. Germline V gives CDR1 LGHNT, CDR2 FRNRAP. V lost 1 base and J lost 2, with 14 bases in between. CDR3 length equals 17 residues. The CDR3 region has the DNA TGTGCTAGTGGTTTGGACCCCCTCGACTCCAACACCGGGGAGCTGTTTTTT. Translating gives CASGLDPLDSNTGELFF.

The rearrangement uses TRBV27 and TRBJ2-7; 8 positions match TRBD2. V was clipped by 5 bases and J by 5 bases; unmatched bases: 11. This CDR3 region has 15 residues. The germline V gene encodes CDR1 MNHEY and CDR2 SMNVEV (reference sequence). This CDR3 reads CASSPGLAPGDEQYF. CDR3 nucleotide sequence: TGTGCCAGCAGTCCCGGACTAGCCCCCGGGGACGAGCAGTACTTC.

Points on this clone: At one end, the junction sequence differs from germline, possibly due to a read error. J is TRBJ1-4 and V is TRBV7-9, with 7 nucleotides matching TRBD1. The germline V gene encodes CDR1 SEHNR and CDR2 FQNEAQ (reference sequence). The CDR3 has 16 amino acids. CDR3 DNA sequence: TGTTCCAGCAGTCAACCTCCGGGACAGTTGAATGAAAAACTGTTTTTT. Translating it yields CSSSQPPGQLNEKLFF.

The V call is TRBV4-1, the J call TRBJ1-5, with TRBD1 identical over 7 bases. The CDR3 runs to 14 residues. Per the germline V gene, CDR1 is MGHRA and CDR2 is YSYEKL. Losses at the gene ends were 3 bases for V and 7 bases for J; bases not matched to a gene: 6. The CDR3 spells CASSQLTGEQPQHF. The CDR3 coding sequence is TGCGCCAGCAGCCAGTTAACAGGGGAGCAGCCCCAGCATTTT.